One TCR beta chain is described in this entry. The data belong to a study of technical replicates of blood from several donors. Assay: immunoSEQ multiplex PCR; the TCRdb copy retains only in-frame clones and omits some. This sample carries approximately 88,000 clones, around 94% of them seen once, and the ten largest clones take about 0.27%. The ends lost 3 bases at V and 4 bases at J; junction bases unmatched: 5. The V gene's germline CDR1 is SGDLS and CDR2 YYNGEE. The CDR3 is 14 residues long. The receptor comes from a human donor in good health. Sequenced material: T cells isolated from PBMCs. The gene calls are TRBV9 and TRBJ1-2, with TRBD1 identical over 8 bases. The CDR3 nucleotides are TGTGCCAGCAGCGCAAGGACAGGGCTCTATGGCTACACCTTC. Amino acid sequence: CASSARTGLYGYTF.